This T cell receptor (beta chain) stems from a study of blood T cells in healthy people across ages. Regarding the study as a whole: Investigators viewed diversity estimates from one million T cells as underestimates, the study reported.

The sample holds a few counts of this clonotype. Its antigen is as yet unknown. The CDR3 has 13 amino acids. V gave up 7 bases and J gave up 7 bases, with 13 bases separating them. Germline V gene sequence: CDR1 MNHNS, CDR2 SASEGT. Through a sample-barcoded 5' primer and a J-beta primer mix, a second PCR was run for 7 to 11 cycles. One entry per CDR3 protein, called by TCRdb with MiXCR from the 5' RACE reads. This sample yields more than 550,000 distinct CDR3 sequences, of which about 20% are seen a single time; 22% belongs to the top ten. The rearrangement uses TRBV6-1 and TRBJ2-2; a possible D gene is TRBD2 (7 bases). The sequence came from a man between 65 and 85 years old in good health. Sequences were obtained from blood. The CDR3 nucleotides are TGTGCCAGCATTTCAGGGGAGGGCGGGGAGCTGTTTTTT. Protein product: CASISGEGGELFF.